Shown below are 26 T cell receptor beta chains from a single sample sequenced in a study of regulatory T cells in long-lasting Graves disease. Described time point: persistent/refractory GD, antithyroid drugs over 5 years with positive TRAb. Scientists built the TCR library using RNA that was extracted from PBMCs. Both iRepertoire HTBI primers and Arm-PCR of CDR3 regions were used to build the TCR beta libraries. TCRdb re-called the multiplex PCR reads with MiXCR, one entry per CDR3 protein. The table lists approximately 400,000 distinct CDR3 sequences, 20% to 25% of them singletons, with 25% to 30% in the top ten. The sample was peripheral blood mononuclear cells (PBMCs), taken when the disease was refractory, from a patient treated with antithyroid drugs. The receptors here all came from a woman between 40 and 55 years old with Graves disease.

In its sample, this clonotype was seen many times. The chain links TRBV27 to TRBJ1-6; D gene uncertain. The V end lost 3 bases, the J end lost 5 bases, and 8 bases lay between the germline ends. This CDR3 contains 14 residues. CDR1 is MNHEY and CDR2 is SMNVEV in the germline V gene (reference sequence). For the CDR3, the DNA is TGTGCCAGCAGTTTCGACGCGGATAATTCACCCCTCCACTTT. It is translated as CASSFDADNSPLHF.

This clonotype was found once. A much larger clone lies a single base off, so this may be a read error. The J gene is TRBJ2-5, the V gene TRBV6-1, with 10 bases lining up with TRBD2. Losses at the gene ends were 4 bases for V and 5 bases for J; bases not matched to a gene: 13. The CDR3 is 17 amino acids. Germline lookup yields CDR1 MNHNS and CDR2 SASEGT. The CDR3 DNA follows: TGTGCCAGCAGTGGGGGGACTAGCGTCGTTCCTTGGGAGACCCAGTACTTC. It codes for CASSGGTSVVPWETQYF.

This clonotype was seen at least ten times. The gene calls are TRBV27 and TRBJ2-5; 10 bases are shared with TRBD2. This CDR3 is built from 15 residues. V dropped 5 bases and J dropped 4; count of bases not matched to a gene: 7. The germline V gene encodes CDR1 MNHEY and CDR2 SMNVEV (reference sequence). CDR3: CASSPTSGIAETQYF. DNA for the CDR3: TGTGCCAGCAGTCCCACTAGCGGGATAGCAGAGACCCAGTACTTC.

The table lists this clonotype with many counts. This chain connects TRBV6-2 or TRBV6-3 to TRBJ2-5, with 12 bases identical to TRBD2. The CDR3 is 16 residues long. The trim removed 6 bases at V and 4 bases at J, leaving 9 bases unmatched. Germline lookup yields CDR1 MNHEY and CDR2 SVGEGT. The CDR3 sequence: CASSQTSGSGGETQYF. CDR3 nucleotides: TGTGCCAGCAGCCAGACTAGCGGGAGCGGTGGAGAGACCCAGTACTTC.

Only a few counts were recorded for this clonotype. The chain has TRBV10-1 and TRBJ2-2; D may be TRBD2 (6 bases). V lost 2 bases and J lost 4, with 14 bases in between. The CDR3 runs 16 residues. Germline V CDR1 and CDR2: WNHNN, SYGVQD (reference sequence). CDR3 amino acids: CASSERSGPFTGELFF. In nucleotides, the CDR3 is TGCGCCAGCAGTGAGCGGAGCGGGCCGTTCACCGGGGAGCTGTTTTTT.

The chain links TRBV4-1 to TRBJ2-5; D call uncertain. The CDR3 sequence is 14 residues long. In germline, CDR1 is MGHRA, CDR2 YSYEKL. Trimming removed 4 bases from V and 1 base from J, with 10 bases in between. The CDR3 DNA sequence: TGCGCCAGCAGCCGCGTCGGAGCCCAAGAGACCCAGTACTTC. This sequence encodes CASSRVGAQETQYF.

The chain links TRBV5-1 to TRBJ2-3, with 8 bases matching TRBD2. The V gene end was trimmed by 1 base and the J gene end by 2 bases; junction bases not matched to a gene: 9. The CDR3 spans 17 residues. CDR1 is SGHRS, CDR2 YFSETQ, per germline. As DNA, the CDR3 is TGCGCCAGCAGCTTGCAGCGACTAGCGTTTTCCACAGATACGCAGTATTTT. This encodes CASSLQRLAFSTDTQYF.

The V and J genes are TRBV2 and TRBJ2-3; 8 bases agree with TRBD1. The V segment lost 5 bases and the J segment 0 bases; nucleotides outside the gene matches: 4. This CDR3 spans 15 amino acids. CDR1 is SNHLY, CDR2 FYNNEI, per germline. CDR3 bases: TGTGCCAGCAGTCCCACAGGGGGAAGCACAGATACGCAGTATTTT. This gives the protein CASSPTGGSTDTQYF.

This clonotype has a handful of counts. The V gene is TRBV5-4, the J gene TRBJ1-2; no firm D call. Germline assignment: CDR1 SGHNT and CDR2 YYREEE (reference sequence). This CDR3 has 13 amino acids. Trimming pared 2 bases from V and 2 bases from J, leaving 7 bases between. CDR3 sequence (DNA): TGTGCCAGCAGCTTCGTAGCGAACTATGGCTACACCTTC. It encodes CASSFVANYGYTF.

This clonotype was detected a few times. The genes are TRBV15 and TRBJ2-7; D not certain. Germline CDR1 and CDR2: LNHNV and YYDKDF (reference sequence). The CDR3 is 13 amino acids. Trimming removed 6 bases at V and 0 bases at J, with 9 bases between. CDR3 in amino acids: CATRKDRSYEQYF. For the CDR3, the DNA is TGTGCCACCAGGAAGGACCGCTCCTACGAGCAGTACTTC.

The J gene is TRBJ2-6, the V gene TRBV6-9; no clear D gene. Trimming removed 3 bases at V and 2 bases at J, with 8 bases between. The CDR3 sequence is 15 residues long. Germline V gene data show CDR1 as MNHGY and CDR2 as SVAAGI. CDR3 protein: CASSYGSTGANVLTF. Written as DNA, the CDR3 is TGTGCCAGCAGTTACGGCAGTACTGGGGCCAACGTCCTGACTTTC.

On this clonotype itself: A much larger clone differs by one base, so this may be a read error. J is TRBJ2-7 and V is TRBV28; tentatively, D is TRBD1 (6 bases). The CDR3 extends over 15 amino acids. CDR1 MDHEN and CDR2 SYDVKM come from the germline V gene. CDR3 sequence: CVSSSPLRGRYEQYF. CDR3 DNA: TGTGTCAGCAGTTCCCCCCTAAGGGGGAGATACGAGCAGTACTTC.

The chain recombines TRBV19 with TRBJ1-5, with D uncertain. The V gene lost 5 bases and the J gene lost 9 bases, with 8 bases spanning the gap. This CDR3 has 11 residues. Germline V gene lookup returns CDR1 LNHDA and CDR2 SQIVND (reference sequence). CDR3 amino acids: CASSFGSPQHF. The CDR3 nucleotides read TGTGCCAGTAGTTTCGGATCGCCCCAGCATTTT. Full variable domain (rest looked up from reference TRBV19 and TRBJ1-5): DGGITQSPKYLFRKEGQNVTLSCEQNLNHDAMYWYRQDPGQGLRLIYYSQIVNDFQKGDIAEGYSVSREKKESFPLTVTSAQKNPTAFYLCASSFGSPQHFGDGTRLSIL.

The chain has TRBV30 and TRBJ1-5; D is unresolved. The CDR3 runs to 12 residues. Trimming removed 3 bases from V and 5 bases from J, with 8 bases in between. The germline gives CDR1 GTSNPN, CDR2 SVGIG (reference sequence). For the CDR3, the DNA is TGTGCCTGGAGCAACGTGGATCAGCCCCAGCATTTT. It encodes CAWSNVDQPQHF.

In its sample, this clonotype was seen a few times. The chain combines TRBV10-3 with TRBJ2-2; no definite D call. CDR3 length equals 12 residues. V was shortened by 3 bases and J by 6 bases, with 5 bases between the two germline ends. Germline V gene sequence: CDR1 ENHRY, CDR2 SYGVKD. The CDR3 sequence is CAISDPAGELFF. The CDR3 DNA is TGTGCCATCAGTGATCCGGCCGGGGAGCTGTTTTTT.

This clonotype came up a few times. Here the CDR3 reads CSATTGQGGSDEQYF. CDR3 DNA sequence: TGCAGCGCCACTACCGGACAGGGGGGGAGCGACGAGCAGTACTTC. V and J are TRBV29-1 and TRBJ2-7; 10 bases line up with TRBD1. The CDR3 is 15 residues long. Losses at the gene ends were 7 bases for V and 5 bases for J; bases not matched to a gene: 14. Germline-derived CDR1 and CDR2 are SQVTM and ANQGSEA.

This clonotype appeared many times. The chain has TRBV28 and TRBJ1-2; 9 nucleotides match TRBD1. The CDR3 loop spans 16 amino acids. Trimming removed 6 bases from V and 4 bases from J; junction bases left unmatched: 12. Germline V gene lookup returns CDR1 MDHEN and CDR2 SYDVKM. CDR3 sequence reads: CASRQKQGANSYGYTF. DNA of the CDR3: TGTGCCAGCAGACAAAAACAGGGGGCGAACAGCTATGGCTACACCTTC.

This clonotype was counted a single time. The chain combines TRBV9 with TRBJ2-1, with 13 positions matching TRBD2. Germline V lookup: CDR1 SGDLS, CDR2 YYNGEE. The CDR3 runs 13 residues. V was pared by 9 bases and J by 7 bases, with 4 bases of the junction left unmatched. The CDR3 sequence is CATGLAGDNEQFF. As DNA, the CDR3 is TGTGCCACAGGACTAGCGGGAGATAATGAGCAGTTCTTC.

A note on this clonotype: At one boundary the junction diverges from the germline segment, which might be a read error. The V gene is TRBV2, the J gene TRBJ2-1; D may be TRBD2 (6 bases). The CDR3 is 13 residues long. The V gene's germline CDR1 is SNHLY and CDR2 FYNNEI. The CDR3 coding sequence is TGCTCCAAGGGGCGGGATATGTACAATGAGCAGTTCTTC. It encodes CSKGRDMYNEQFF. Drawing the rest from reference TRBV2 and TRBJ2-1, the complete variable domain is EPEVTQTPSHQVTQMGQEVILRCVPISNHLYFYWYRQILGQKVEFLVSFYNNEISEKSEIFDDQFSVERPDGSNFTLKIRSTKLEDSAMYFCSKGRDMYNEQFFGPGTRLTVL.

This clonotype turned up a few times. CDR3 bases: TGTGCCAGCAGCCCCGGGACTAGCGGGAGGGCCGGAGATACGCAGTATTTT. Protein product: CASSPGTSGRAGDTQYF. V usage is TRBV2 and J usage is TRBJ2-3, with TRBD2 matching over 16 bases. The CDR3 extends over 17 amino acids. Germline values: CDR1 SNHLY, CDR2 FYNNEI. The ends lost 6 bases at V and 5 bases at J; junction bases unmatched: 8.

The chain is built from TRBV20-1 and TRBJ2-7, with TRBD1 as a possible D gene (6 bases). In germline, CDR1 is DFQATT, CDR2 SNEGSKA (reference sequence). This CDR3 is built from 14 residues. Trimming took off 3 bases at V and 6 bases at J, with 18 bases between the two ends. CDR3 DNA: TGCAGTGCTAGTACCAGGGGACCCAGCGGCGAGCAGTACTTC. Translated, it gives CSASTRGPSGEQYF.

The V call is TRBV20-1, the J call TRBJ2-7; 9 bases align to TRBD1. The trim removed 3 bases at V and 4 bases at J, leaving 4 bases unmatched. Germline CDR1 reads DFQATT; CDR2 reads SNEGSKA (reference sequence). The CDR3 sequence is 13 residues long. The CDR3 DNA follows: TGCAGTGCTAGGGAGACAGGGGGATACGAGCAGTACTTC. It codes for CSARETGGYEQYF.

This rearrangement joins TRBV2 to TRBJ1-5, with a weak D call TRBD1 (5 bases). Germline assignment: CDR1 SNHLY and CDR2 FYNNEI. The CDR3 runs to 16 residues. With 8 bases removed from V and 1 base from J, the gap between germline ends came to 18 bases. The CDR3 coding sequence is TGTGCCAGCGGCGACGCCGGGACGCCGAGCAATCAGCCCCAGCATTTT. It yields the protein CASGDAGTPSNQPQHF.

This clonotype occurred many times. The genes are TRBV5-1 and TRBJ2-2; a possible D gene is TRBD2 (6 bases). V lost 6 bases to trimming and J lost 3 bases, with 12 bases between them. The germline gives CDR1 SGHRS, CDR2 YFSETQ. The CDR3 is made up of 14 amino acids. The CDR3 sequence is CASTGRSDTGELFF. In DNA form, the CDR3 reads TGCGCCAGCACCGGGAGAAGCGACACCGGGGAGCTGTTTTTT.

This clonotype has a handful of counts. The rearrangement joins TRBV6-1 to TRBJ1-5; 12 nucleotides line up with TRBD1. The CDR3 extends over 15 amino acids. Germline CDR1 MNHNS, CDR2 SASEGT. J lost 8 bases, V lost 6 bases, and 8 bases had no gene match. The CDR3 sequence is CASSAGTGGAKPQHF. The CDR3 bases are TGTGCCAGCAGCGCCGGGACAGGGGGCGCAAAGCCCCAGCATTTT.

The chain recombines TRBV7-8 with TRBJ2-1, with 10 bases matching TRBD1. With V trimmed by 5 bases and J by 5 bases, 6 bases remained unmatched. Looked up from germline, CDR1 is SGHVS and CDR2 is FQNEAQ. CDR3 size: 15 residues. Here the CDR3 reads CASSLRTGGDNEQFF. CDR3 DNA: TGTGCCAGCAGCCTGAGGACAGGGGGAGACAATGAGCAGTTCTTC.